Following are 27 T cell receptor beta chains from one sample sequenced in a study of regulatory and conventional T cells in RAG deficiency. This table comes from immunoSEQ multiplex PCR, and its TCRdb copy is limited to in-frame clones, with some not included. The data show around 30,000 clones, with just under 90% seen just once and approximately 5.4% held by the top ten. The same specimen was also included in a second study, on regulatory T cells. This second study notes: The PCR used 52 TRBV and 13 TRBJ primers.

The sequenced sample consisted of CD8+ T cells sorted from blood. The receptor set was obtained from a human donor in good health.

This clone is a singleton in its sample. One end of the junction varies from germline; a read error may be responsible. The chain has TRBV7-9 and TRBJ2-1, with D uncertain. CDR1 SEHNR and CDR2 FQNEAQ come from the germline V gene (reference sequence). This CDR3 spans 15 amino acids. The CDR3 DNA sequence: TGTGCCAGCAGATTAGACGGCGGTTCCTACAATGAGCAGTTCTTC. It translates to CASRLDGGSYNEQFF.

The chain uses TRBV15 and TRBJ2-5; no firm D call. Trimming removed 0 bases at V and 3 bases at J, with 8 bases between. The germline V gene encodes CDR1 LNHNV and CDR2 YYDKDF (reference sequence). CDR3 length equals 14 residues. Here the CDR3 DNA reads TGTGCCACCAGCAGAGATGGAAGGGAAGAGACCCAGTACTTC. Translation: CATSRDGREETQYF.

The sample holds one count of this clone. This sequence joins TRBV19 and TRBJ2-7; 12 bases map to TRBD2. Germline CDR1 LNHDA, CDR2 SQIVND (reference sequence). This CDR3 has 18 residues. Unmatched junction bases numbered 11, after V lost 3 bases and J lost 2 bases. The CDR3 region has the DNA TGTGCCAGTAGTATGTCGCTAGCGGGAGGGCCGGGGGCCTACGAGCAGTACTTC. This codes for CASSMSLAGGPGAYEQYF.

This clone was counted a few times. The chain couples TRBV7-9 to TRBJ1-4; D may be TRBD1 (5 bases). The V end was cut by 5 bases, the J end by 10 bases, with 8 bases between. Germline CDR1 reads SEHNR; CDR2 reads FQNEAQ (reference sequence). This CDR3 region has 11 residues. In nucleotides, the CDR3 is TGTGCCAGCAGCCAGGGTGTAAAACTGTTTTTT. It specifies CASSQGVKLFF. The full variable domain, completed using reference TRBV7-9 and TRBJ1-4, is DTGVSQNPRHKITKRGQNVTFRCDPISEHNRLYWYRQTLGQGPEFLTYFQNEAQLEKSRLLSDRFSAERPKGSFSTLEIQRTEQGDSAMYLCASSQGVKLFFGSGTQLSVL.

The CDR3 bases are TGTGCCAGCAGCTTAGAGGCAGGGGGTGTTGAAGCTTTCTTT. It is translated as CASSLEAGGVEAFF. The genes are TRBV13 and TRBJ1-1, with 7 bases lining up with TRBD1. This CDR3 comprises 14 residues. After removal of 1 base from V and 7 bases from J, the junction contained 6 bases not matched to a gene. The germline gives CDR1 PRHDT, CDR2 FYEKMQ (reference sequence). Complete variable domain (other parts from reference TRBV13 and TRBJ1-1): AAGVIQSPRHLIKEKRETATLKCYPIPRHDTVYWYQQGPGQDPQFLISFYEKMQSDKGSIPDRFSAQQFSDYHSELNMSSLELGDSALYFCASSLEAGGVEAFFGQGTRLTVV.

The chain carries TRBV7-9 and TRBJ1-2; D is uncertain. CDR1 is SEHNR and CDR2 is FQNEAQ in the germline V gene (reference sequence). The germline V and J ends were trimmed by 5 bases and 6 bases, with 16 bases remaining between them. The CDR3 extends over 14 amino acids. CDR3 protein: CASSPTSAADGYTF. CDR3 DNA sequence: TGTGCCAGCAGCCCAACTAGCGCAGCAGATGGCTACACCTTC.

For the CDR3, the DNA is TGTGCCAGCAGGGACACTACAGGGGACTATGGCTACACCTTC. Its translation: CASRDTTGDYGYTF. The V and J genes are TRBV11-3 and TRBJ1-2; 7 nucleotides match TRBD1. Germline V gene data show CDR1 as SGHNT and CDR2 as YENEEA. Germline trimming cut 6 bases from V and 3 bases from J; bases unmatched to any gene: 7. The CDR3 spans 14 residues.

The chain joins TRBV5-4 to TRBJ1-1, with 8 bases matching TRBD1. Trimming cost V 4 bases and J 4 bases; bases outside gene matches: 6. The CDR3 covers 14 residues. Germline assignment: CDR1 SGHNT and CDR2 YYREEE (reference sequence). CDR3 nucleotides: TGTGCCAGCAGCCAACAGGGGGAGGCCACTGAAGCTTTCTTT. Translating gives CASSQQGEATEAFF.

The CDR3 spells CASSVELASDEQFF. The CDR3 DNA follows: TGTGCCAGCAGCGTTGAACTAGCGAGCGATGAGCAGTTCTTC. The chain couples TRBV9 to TRBJ2-1, with 7 positions matching TRBD2. Unmatched junction bases numbered 7, after V lost 2 bases and J lost 8 bases. The CDR3 runs to 14 residues. In germline, CDR1 is SGDLS, CDR2 YYNGEE. Full variable domain (rest looked up from reference TRBV9 and TRBJ2-1): DSGVTQTPKHLITATGQRVTLRCSPRSGDLSVYWYQQSLDQGLQFLIQYYNGEERAKGNILERFSAQQFPDLHSELNLSSLELGDSALYFCASSVELASDEQFFGPGTRLTVL.

The chain joins TRBV9 to TRBJ2-7, with 13 positions matching TRBD2. Germline CDR1 is SGDLS and CDR2 is YYNGEE. The length of the CDR3 is 16 residues. V dropped 4 bases and J dropped 2; count of bases not matched to a gene: 6. The CDR3, as DNA: TGTGCCAGCAGCCCCGGGACTAGCGGGGATGCCTACGAGCAGTACTTC. It yields the protein CASSPGTSGDAYEQYF.

The rearrangement links TRBV30 to TRBJ2-2; D is unresolved. The germline gives CDR1 GTSNPN, CDR2 SVGIG (reference sequence). The CDR3 runs 13 residues. Trimming took 1 base from V and 6 from J, leaving 9 bases between them. This CDR3 reads CAWSDLGPGELFF. In nucleotides, the CDR3 is TGTGCCTGGAGTGACTTAGGGCCCGGGGAGCTGTTTTTT. Together with reference TRBV30 and TRBJ2-2, the CDR3 gives the full variable domain: SQTIHQWPATLVQPVGSPLSLECTVEGTSNPNLYWYRQAAGRGLQLLFYSVGIGQISSEVPQNLSASRPQDRQFILSSKKLLLSDSGFYLCAWSDLGPGELFFGEGSRLTVL.

Concerning this clone: This sample includes further DNA sequences coding for the same CDR3. The J gene is TRBJ1-2, the V gene TRBV19, with a weak D call TRBD1 (5 bases). The germline V gene has CDR1 LNHDA and CDR2 SQIVND (reference sequence). The CDR3 has 16 amino acids. V was shortened by 2 bases and J by 5 bases, with 18 bases between the two germline ends. Here the CDR3 reads CASSITSRGLGYGYTF. As DNA, the CDR3 is TGTGCCAGTAGTATAACGTCGAGGGGTTTAGGTTATGGCTACACCTTC.

This clone was recorded only once. Other nucleotide sequences in the sample specify the same CDR3. This rearrangement joins TRBV11-3 to TRBJ2-7; D is undetermined. CDR3 length: 12 amino acids. Germline V gene data show CDR1 as SGHNT and CDR2 as YENEEA. The V gene lost 5 bases and the J gene lost 0 bases, with 5 bases spanning the gap. CDR3 sequence reads: CASSLSSYEQYF. CDR3 nucleotides: TGTGCCAGCAGCCTCAGCTCCTACGAGCAGTACTTC. Using reference TRBV11-3 and TRBJ2-7 for the parts outside the CDR3, the full variable domain is EAGVVQSPRYKIIEKKQPVAFWCNPISGHNTLYWYLQNLGQGPELLIRYENEEAVDDSQLPKDRFSAERLKGVDSTLKIQPAELGDSAVYLCASSLSSYEQYFGPGTRLTVT.

In its sample, this clone was seen a few times. J is TRBJ1-3 and V is TRBV15, with D unclear. Per the germline V gene, CDR1 is LNHNV and CDR2 is YYDKDF (reference sequence). The CDR3 totals 13 residues. The V end lost 7 bases, the J end lost 4 bases, and 11 bases lay between the germline ends. CDR3 DNA sequence: TGTGCCACCACTCCGGGAGGAGGAAACACCATATATTTT. Encoded protein: CATTPGGGNTIYF.

This clone came up once. This sequence joins TRBV12-5 and TRBJ2-1; D might be TRBD1 (6 bases). The V gene's germline CDR1 is LGHNT and CDR2 FRNRAP. Trimming removed 3 bases at V and 7 bases at J, with 19 bases between. The CDR3 is made up of 16 amino acids. The CDR3, as DNA: TGTGCTAGTGGTTTAGCCCCGGGACCCAGGGGTAATGAGCAGTTCTTC. Translated, it gives CASGLAPGPRGNEQFF.

This chain joins TRBV5-1 and TRBJ1-1; tentatively, D is TRBD1 (5 bases). The germline CDR1 and CDR2 sequences are SGHRS and YFSETQ. V gave up 1 base and J gave up 1 base, with 8 bases separating them. The CDR3 has 14 residues. The CDR3 DNA reads TGCGCCAGCAGCTTGCAGGACAAGAACACTGAAGCTTTCTTT. This translates into CASSLQDKNTEAFF.

CDR3 in DNA: TGTGCCAGCAGTTTAGGGACAGGGGGCGGGTACGAGCAGTACTTC. This encodes CASSLGTGGGYEQYF. V usage is TRBV27 and J usage is TRBJ2-7; TRBD1 aligns across 12 bases. Germline trimming cut 2 bases from V and 4 bases from J; bases unmatched to any gene: 3. CDR3 length: 15 residues. Germline values: CDR1 MNHEY, CDR2 SMNVEV (reference sequence).

The chain uses TRBV14 and TRBJ1-2; TRBD1 matches at 8 bases. CDR1 and CDR2 from the germline V gene are SGHDN and FVKESK. V shed 0 bases, J shed 3 bases, and the junction held 6 bases outside the gene matches. The CDR3 extends over 16 amino acids. The CDR3: CASSQETGGGYYGYTF. For the CDR3, the DNA is TGTGCCAGCAGCCAAGAAACAGGGGGAGGCTACTATGGCTACACCTTC.

V and J are TRBV12-5 and TRBJ2-7, with 8 bases fitting TRBD1. With V trimmed by 5 bases and J by 2 bases, 5 bases remained unmatched. Germline V gene sequence: CDR1 LGHNT, CDR2 FRNRAP. The CDR3 is made up of 14 amino acids. The CDR3 is CASGGGQGPYEQYF. The CDR3 DNA sequence: TGTGCTAGTGGTGGAGGACAGGGCCCCTACGAGCAGTACTTC.

The chain has TRBV28 and TRBJ2-3, with 8 nucleotides matching TRBD1. With 6 bases clipped from V and 0 bases from J, the junction kept 2 bases outside the gene matches. The CDR3 runs to 14 residues. Germline V gene lookup returns CDR1 MDHEN and CDR2 SYDVKM. For the CDR3, the DNA is TGTGCCAGCAGCGGGACAGGTAGCACAGATACGCAGTATTTT. Translating gives CASSGTGSTDTQYF.

The chain has TRBV18 and TRBJ2-3; TRBD2 matches at 12 bases. Per germline, CDR1 KGHSH and CDR2 LQKENI. After removal of 6 bases from V and 5 bases from J, the junction contained 9 bases not matched to a gene. The CDR3 consists of 16 residues. The CDR3 region is CASSLKTSGGGDTQYF. CDR3 coding DNA: TGTGCCAGCTCCCTCAAGACTAGCGGGGGTGGAGATACGCAGTATTTT.

V gene TRBV6-1 combines with J gene TRBJ1-6, with 8 bases matching TRBD1. From germline, CDR1 is MNHNS and CDR2 SASEGT. Trimming removed 4 bases from V and 8 bases from J; junction bases left unmatched: 10. This CDR3 is 16 amino acids long. The CDR3 reads CASSGWGQGADSPLHF. CDR3 nucleotide sequence: TGTGCCAGCAGTGGTTGGGGGCAGGGGGCCGATTCACCCCTCCACTTT.

This clone was seen a handful of times. The chain couples TRBV11-2 to TRBJ2-2; the D gene is possibly TRBD2 (5 bases). The ends were cut back, 2 bases at V and 0 bases at J, with 10 bases in the middle. This CDR3 is 16 amino acids long. The germline V gene has CDR1 SGHAT and CDR2 FQNNGV. The CDR3 sequence is CASSLTDYANTGELFF. Here the CDR3 DNA reads TGTGCCAGCAGCTTAACTGACTACGCGAACACCGGGGAGCTGTTTTTT.

This clone was seen a few times. The CDR3 DNA reads TGTGCCAGTAGTATCAAACTAGCGGGAGAATACGAGCAGTACTTC. This codes for CASSIKLAGEYEQYF. J is TRBJ2-7 and V is TRBV19; 11 nucleotides match TRBD2. The CDR3 runs to 15 residues. The V segment lost 3 bases and the J segment 4 bases; nucleotides outside the gene matches: 5. Germline assignment: CDR1 LNHDA and CDR2 SQIVND (reference sequence).

The V call is TRBV29-1, the J call TRBJ1-1, with TRBD1 matching 8 bases. The V gene's germline CDR1 is SQVTM and CDR2 ANQGSEA. This CDR3 contains 12 residues. Trimming took 7 bases from V and 6 from J; bases not matched to a gene: 7. Here the CDR3 reads CSAATGVAEAFF. The CDR3 DNA reads as TGCAGCGCTGCGACAGGGGTGGCTGAAGCTTTCTTT.

J is TRBJ2-7 and V is TRBV4-1; D call uncertain. Germline assignment: CDR1 MGHRA and CDR2 YSYEKL. The CDR3 runs to 13 residues. Trimming left V 5 bases short and J 0 bases short, with 8 bases between. The CDR3 bases are TGCGCCAGCAGCATTAGCCTCTCCTACGAGCAGTACTTC. It yields the protein CASSISLSYEQYF.

The chain links TRBV4-2 to TRBJ2-2; TRBD2 agrees at 14 bases. The CDR3 extends over 18 amino acids. Losses at the gene ends were 3 bases for V and 3 bases for J; bases not matched to a gene: 6. CDR1 and CDR2 (germline): LGHNA, YNFKEQ. Here the CDR3 reads CASSHLTSGRAHTGELFF. As DNA, the CDR3 is TGTGCCAGCAGCCACCTGACTAGCGGGAGGGCCCACACCGGGGAGCTGTTTTTT.